Each of the 23 T cell receptor beta chains below was sequenced from the same sample in a study of cytomegalovirus exposure and HLA in healthy donors listed by TCRdb under 2017. Library generation was performed with the immunoSEQ multiplex PCR assay. For the multiplex PCR, a mixture combining 60 forward primers for TCR Vbeta segments and 13 reverse primers for TCR Jbeta segments was used. TCRdb limited this immuneACCESS table to in-frame rearrangements with V and J called. A share of clones is missing; checked studies link under half to unresolved V genes, and the rest is unexplained. Within this sample are approximately 160,000 clones, with 77% of them counted one time only. The ten biggest clones cover 1.5% to 2% of the sample. Input material: PBMCs. Source of these receptors: a woman aged 25 to 39 in good health and CMV-seronegative.

The chain couples TRBV7-2 to TRBJ2-2, with TRBD2 matching over 11 bases. Germline V gives CDR1 SGHTA, CDR2 FQGNSA. J lost 4 bases, V lost 5 bases, and 12 bases had no gene match. This CDR3 has 18 residues. Written as DNA, the CDR3 is TGTGCCAGCAGCCGAGGTCCCGCCGGGACTAGCGGCACCGGGGAGCTGTTTTTT. Translation gives CASSRGPAGTSGTGELFF.

The chain recombines TRBV10-3 with TRBJ2-6; the D is unclear. From germline, CDR1 is ENHRY and CDR2 SYGVKD. The CDR3 loop spans 14 amino acids. V shed 3 bases and J shed 4 bases, with 7 bases lying between them. Written as DNA, the CDR3 is TGTGCCATCAGTGACCCTGTGGGGGCCAACGTCCTGACTTTC. Amino acids: CAISDPVGANVLTF.

The V gene is TRBV5-1, the J gene TRBJ1-5, with a tentative D call TRBD1 (5 bases). Trimming left V 0 bases short and J 3 bases short, with 10 bases between. Germline V gives CDR1 SGHRS, CDR2 YFSETQ. The CDR3 spans 15 residues. The CDR3 loop is CASSLDAGNNQPQHF. CDR3 bases: TGCGCCAGCAGCTTGGATGCAGGGAACAATCAGCCCCAGCATTTT. Supplemented by reference TRBV5-1 and TRBJ1-5, the full variable domain reads KAGVTQTPRYLIKTRGQQVTLSCSPISGHRSVSWYQQTPGQGLQFLFEYFSETQRNKGNFPGRFSGRQFSNSRSEMNVSTLELGDSALYLCASSLDAGNNQPQHFGDGTRLSIL.

The chain joins TRBV5-4 to TRBJ2-1; 14 bases are a match to TRBD2. The V gene end was trimmed by 4 bases and the J gene end by 8 bases; junction bases not matched to a gene: 5. This CDR3 region has 15 residues. Germline V gene sequence: CDR1 SGHNT, CDR2 YYREEE (reference sequence). The CDR3 reads CASSLGTSGGYEQFF. For the CDR3, the DNA is TGTGCCAGCAGCCTGGGGACTAGCGGGGGTTATGAGCAGTTCTTC.

J is TRBJ2-4 and V is TRBV27, with 13 bases lining up with TRBD2. Germline V gene data show CDR1 as MNHEY and CDR2 as SMNVEV (reference sequence). Unmatched junction bases numbered 13, after V lost 5 bases and J lost 0 bases. The length of the CDR3 is 20 residues. The CDR3 DNA reads TGTGCCAGCAGTGCCTACCCGACTAGCGGGAGGATTCTAGCCAAAAACATTCAGTACTTC. It codes for CASSAYPTSGRILAKNIQYF.

J is TRBJ2-3 and V is TRBV5-1, with TRBD1 as a possible D gene (5 bases). The V end lost 3 bases, the J end lost 4 bases, and 12 bases lay between the germline ends. The CDR3 length is 14 residues. In germline, CDR1 is SGHRS, CDR2 YFSETQ. Written as DNA, the CDR3 is TGCGCCAGCAGCTCAAGGGGTCCGGCAGATACGCAGTATTTT. Translation: CASSSRGPADTQYF.

The J gene is TRBJ2-1, the V gene TRBV30; 9 nucleotides match TRBD1. The junction had 36 bases not matched to a gene; V was cut back by 0 bases and J by 9 bases. The germline V gene encodes CDR1 GTSNPN and CDR2 SVGIG (reference sequence). The CDR3 has 24 residues. The CDR3 DNA reads as TGTGCCTGGAGTGTGAGCGTCAGTTCACCCCTCATAAACAGAAACCGGGACAGGGCAATTGAGCAGTTCTTC. Translating gives CAWSVSVSSPLINRNRDRAIEQFF.

This clone was seen a few times. The CDR3 nucleotides read TGTGCCAGTAGTAAACAGGCCAACCTAGAGGAGACCCAGTACTTC. It encodes CASSKQANLEETQYF. This chain links TRBV19 with TRBJ2-5; maybe TRBD1 (5 bases). The CDR3 length is 15 residues. Trimming removed 4 bases at V and 5 bases at J, with 17 bases between. Per the germline V gene, CDR1 is LNHDA and CDR2 is SQIVND (reference sequence). The whole variable domain, remainder taken from reference TRBV19 and TRBJ2-5, is DGGITQSPKYLFRKEGQNVTLSCEQNLNHDAMYWYRQDPGQGLRLIYYSQIVNDFQKGDIAEGYSVSREKKESFPLTVTSAQKNPTAFYLCASSKQANLEETQYFGPGTRLLVL.

This clone was detected once. The rearrangement joins TRBV6-5 to TRBJ2-7; possible D gene TRBD1, 5 bases. V shed 0 bases and J shed 2 bases, with 5 bases lying between them. The germline V gene has CDR1 MNHEY and CDR2 SVGAGI. The length of the CDR3 is 13 residues. CDR3 nucleotide sequence: TGTGCCAGCAGTTACTCCAGGGCCTACGAGCAGTACTTC. The encoded protein is CASSYSRAYEQYF.

This sequence joins TRBV11-2 and TRBJ1-5; perhaps TRBD1 as D (6 bases). The V and J ends lost 0 bases and 0 bases respectively, with 12 bases between them. Germline CDR1 is SGHAT and CDR2 is FQNNGV. This CDR3 is built from 17 residues. The chain's CDR3 is CASSLDRAGVSNQPQHF. CDR3 nucleotides: TGTGCCAGCAGCTTAGATCGGGCAGGGGTTAGCAATCAGCCCCAGCATTTT. The entire variable domain, with the rest obtained from reference TRBV11-2 and TRBJ1-5, is as follows: EAGVAQSPRYKIIEKRQSVAFWCNPISGHATLYWYQQILGQGPKLLIQFQNNGVVDDSQLPKDRFSAERLKGVDSTLKIQPAKLEDSAVYLCASSLDRAGVSNQPQHFGDGTRLSIL.

V and J are TRBV28 and TRBJ2-4, with D unclear. The CDR3 has 14 amino acids. Trimming took 2 bases from V and 0 from J, leaving 5 bases between them. CDR1 and CDR2 (germline): MDHEN, SYDVKM. The chain's CDR3 is CASSLRLAKNIQYF. Here the CDR3 DNA reads TGTGCCAGCAGTTTACGGTTAGCCAAAAACATTCAGTACTTC.

CDR3 DNA: TGTGCCAGCAGCTTATACTTGGGGACAGGGGTCAGTCAGCCCCAGCATTTT. This gives the protein CASSLYLGTGVSQPQHF. The chain links TRBV7-9 to TRBJ1-5, with 10 bases lining up with TRBD1. The CDR3 runs to 17 residues. Germline V CDR1 and CDR2: SEHNR, FQNEAQ (reference sequence). Unmatched junction bases numbered 10, after V lost 2 bases and J lost 6 bases. Together with reference TRBV7-9 and TRBJ1-5, the CDR3 gives the full variable domain: DTGVSQNPRHKITKRGQNVTFRCDPISEHNRLYWYRQTLGQGPEFLTYFQNEAQLEKSRLLSDRFSAERPKGSFSTLEIQRTEQGDSAMYLCASSLYLGTGVSQPQHFGDGTRLSIL.

Comments on this clone: The junction departs from germline at one end; a sequencing error may be responsible. The chain combines TRBV7-7 with TRBJ2-3, with 11 bases fitting TRBD2. The CDR3 is made up of 15 amino acids. Germline V gene lookup returns CDR1 SSHAT and CDR2 FNYEAQ (reference sequence). The CDR3, as DNA: TGTGCTAGCAGCTCTAGCGGGGGGTCGATAGATGCGCAGTATTTT. Protein sequence: CASSSSGGSIDAQYF.

The chain uses TRBV9 and TRBJ1-4, with 12 nucleotides matching TRBD1. J gave up 4 bases and V 0 bases, and 10 bases lay outside the gene matches. The CDR3 contains 19 residues. Germline values: CDR1 SGDLS, CDR2 YYNGEE. CDR3 sequence: CASSVDPRDRGRLNEKLFF. Written as DNA, the CDR3 is TGTGCCAGCAGCGTAGATCCCCGGGACAGGGGGCGACTTAATGAAAAACTGTTTTTT. Full variable domain (remainder filled in from reference TRBV9 and TRBJ1-4): DSGVTQTPKHLITATGQRVTLRCSPRSGDLSVYWYQQSLDQGLQFLIQYYNGEERAKGNILERFSAQQFPDLHSELNLSSLELGDSALYFCASSVDPRDRGRLNEKLFFGSGTQLSVL.

This rearrangement joins TRBV5-4 to TRBJ2-3; D remains ambiguous. V lost 3 bases, J lost 4 bases, and 15 bases lay in between. This CDR3 has 15 residues. CDR1 SGHNT and CDR2 YYREEE come from the germline V gene (reference sequence). This chain's CDR3 is CASSSSASPADTQYF. The CDR3 DNA reads as TGTGCCAGCAGCTCCTCAGCGAGTCCCGCAGATACGCAGTATTTT.

The chain employs TRBV1 and TRBJ2-7; the D call of TRBD2 is as the table states it, not checked on the DNA. TRBV1 is listed as a pseudogene. This CDR3 is built from 16 residues. The DNA for the CDR3 is TGCACCAGCAGCCAAGATCGGGGTAGCGGGGACTTCGAGCAGTACTTC. Protein sequence: CTSSQDRGSGDFEQYF.

The chain recombines TRBV4-1 with TRBJ2-3; 10 bases are shared with TRBD2. This CDR3 contains 16 residues. Germline V gene sequence: CDR1 MGHRA, CDR2 YSYEKL. V lost 5 bases, J lost 5 bases, and 10 bases stayed unmatched. The CDR3 sequence: CASSTRAGGSIDTQYF. The CDR3 DNA follows: TGCGCCAGCAGCACTCGAGCGGGAGGGTCCATAGATACGCAGTATTTT.

The gene calls are TRBV5-4 and TRBJ2-7, with TRBD2 matching 7 bases. J was trimmed by 5 bases and V by 3 bases; bases with no gene match: 8. The CDR3 spans 14 residues. CDR1 is SGHNT and CDR2 is YYREEE in the germline V gene (reference sequence). The CDR3 spells CASSSLGGINEQYF. The CDR3, as DNA: TGTGCCAGCAGCTCCCTCGGGGGGATCAACGAGCAGTACTTC.

This clone has only a few counts. The chain recombines TRBV2 with TRBJ1-4; maybe TRBD1 (6 bases). Trimming removed 7 bases from V and 11 bases from J, with 20 bases in between. CDR1 and CDR2 (germline): SNHLY, FYNNEI. The CDR3 is 14 amino acids. CDR3 nucleotide sequence: TGTGCCAGCAACACGGACAGTGCGGTTGGGAAACTGTTTTTT. Protein sequence: CASNTDSAVGKLFF. Full variable domain (missing parts from reference TRBV2 and TRBJ1-4): EPEVTQTPSHQVTQMGQEVILRCVPISNHLYFYWYRQILGQKVEFLVSFYNNEISEKSEIFDDQFSVERPDGSNFTLKIRSTKLEDSAMYFCASNTDSAVGKLFFGSGTQLSVL.

The CDR3 here is CASSSEAGEQYF. CDR3 in DNA: TGCGCCAGCAGCTCGGAAGCTGGGGAGCAGTACTTC. The chain recombines TRBV5-1 with TRBJ2-5, with D perhaps matching TRBD2 (5 bases). The V gene lost 3 bases and the J gene lost 11 bases, with 14 bases spanning the gap. The germline gives CDR1 SGHRS, CDR2 YFSETQ. The length of the CDR3 is 12 residues.

This sequence joins TRBV6-1 and TRBJ2-7; the match to TRBD2 covers 11 bases. From germline, CDR1 is MNHNS and CDR2 SASEGT. Unmatched junction bases numbered 19, after V lost 2 bases and J lost 7 bases. The length of the CDR3 is 19 residues. In nucleotides, the CDR3 is TGTGCCAGCAGTGAAAGGCGCGGGGATCTAGCGGGAGGACCCTTAGAGCAGTACTTC. This codes for CASSERRGDLAGGPLEQYF.

The CDR3: CASSLGWTVTYEQYF. CDR3 nucleotide sequence: TGTGCCAGCAGCTTGGGGTGGACAGTTACCTACGAGCAGTACTTC. This sequence joins TRBV5-6 and TRBJ2-7; D is perhaps TRBD1 (6 bases). Deletions cut 0 bases from V and 2 bases from J, with 12 bases between. Per germline, CDR1 SGHDT and CDR2 YYEEEE. The CDR3 is 15 amino acids.

This chain joins TRBV5-8 and TRBJ1-2; a possible D gene is TRBD1 (5 bases). The germline gives CDR1 SGHTS, CDR2 YDEGEE. CDR3 size: 15 residues. Trimming stripped 4 bases from V and 2 bases from J, with 15 bases between. CDR3 residues: CASSLGLPINYGYTF. Written as DNA, the CDR3 is TGTGCCAGCAGCCTGGGGCTCCCAATCAACTATGGCTACACCTTC.